These 23 T cell receptor beta chains were all obtained from the same sample, sequenced in a study of T cell repertoires in cytomegalovirus infection. TCRdb ran MiXCR on the reads and lists one entry per CDR3 protein. The sample lists about 770,000 distinct CDR3 sequences; approximately 32% were seen once. Antigens for these TCRs are unknown. The input for sequencing was cultured CD8+ T cells from PBMCs, taken from culture after CMV antigen stimulation. The origin of the receptors is a human donor in good health (CMV status not recorded). Some clones in this sample may be carry-over from other donors' samples.

Only a few counts were recorded for this clonotype. The V call is TRBV10-3, the J call TRBJ1-1; 9 bases line up with TRBD1. Germline-derived CDR1 and CDR2 are ENHRY and SYGVKD. The trim removed 4 bases at V and 0 bases at J, leaving 6 bases unmatched. The CDR3 spans 16 residues. The CDR3 nucleotides are TGTGCCATCAGTGTAAGGACAGGGGAAATGAACACTGAAGCTTTCTTT. Translation gives CAISVRTGEMNTEAFF.

The genes are TRBV6-2 or TRBV6-3 and TRBJ1-2, with unresolved D. V dropped 7 bases and J dropped 2 bases, with 11 bases sitting between them. This CDR3 contains 13 residues. CDR1 and CDR2 (germline): MNHEY, SVGEGT. This CDR3 reads CASTPPRNYGYTF. In DNA form, the CDR3 reads TGTGCCAGCACCCCACCCCGAAACTATGGCTACACCTTC.

This clonotype was found a few times. This chain joins TRBV6-6 and TRBJ2-5; TRBD1 matches 11 bases. V gave up 2 bases and J gave up 5 bases; unmatched junction bases: 10. The CDR3 is made up of 17 amino acids. CDR1 is MNHNY and CDR2 is SVGAGI in the germline V gene (reference sequence). The CDR3, as DNA: TGTGCCAGCAGTTACCCAGGACAGGGGGCGCGTCTGGAGACCCAGTACTTC. Its protein is CASSYPGQGARLETQYF.

The chain is built from TRBV5-6 and TRBJ1-6; D uncertain. Germline V gives CDR1 SGHDT, CDR2 YYEEEE. V gave up 1 base and J gave up 0 bases, with 11 bases separating them. This CDR3 contains 17 residues. This CDR3 is CASSLIKGRSYNSPLHF. In DNA form, the CDR3 reads TGTGCCAGCAGCTTGATAAAAGGGCGCTCCTATAATTCACCCCTCCACTTT.

This clonotype was recorded a few times. The chain employs TRBV24-1 and TRBJ1-1; TRBD1 matches at 7 bases. Germline V lookup: CDR1 KGHDR, CDR2 SFDVKD. V lost 4 bases and J lost 6; bases outside the gene matches: 4. This CDR3 has 13 residues. The CDR3 loop reads CATSEATGAEAFF. Here the CDR3 DNA reads TGTGCCACCAGTGAAGCTACAGGGGCTGAAGCTTTCTTT.

The gene calls are TRBV25-1 and TRBJ2-7, with D maybe TRBD2 (7 bases). Germline-derived CDR1 and CDR2 are MGHDK and SYGVNS. V gave up 2 bases and J gave up 6 bases, with 14 bases separating them. The CDR3 length is 14 residues. The CDR3 reads CASSEGGGGAEQYV. The CDR3 DNA reads TGTGCCAGCAGTGAAGGGGGCGGGGGAGCCGAGCAGTACGTC.

Points on this clonotype: This clone may be a read error of a much larger clone one base away. The chain has TRBV7-2 and TRBJ1-5, with 7 bases matching TRBD1. Germline lookup yields CDR1 SGHTA and CDR2 FQGNSA. The CDR3 runs to 14 residues. For the CDR3, the DNA is TGTGCCAGCAGCTTAGGGGGACAGTTTCAGCCCCGGCATTTT. Translation: CASSLGGQFQPRHF.

The chain couples TRBV5-3 to TRBJ2-7; the match to TRBD2 covers 12 bases. TRBV5-3 is marked as an open reading frame, function uncertain. V lost 4 bases, J lost 6 bases, and 11 bases stayed unmatched. This CDR3 spans 16 amino acids. The CDR3 DNA is TGTGCCAGAAGCCGGGGACTAGCGGGTAACCTGCGCGAGCAGTACTTC. It is translated as CARSRGLAGNLREQYF.

The chain uses TRBV7-6 and TRBJ2-1; D is perhaps TRBD1 (5 bases). V was trimmed by 4 bases and J by 6 bases, leaving 10 bases between them. The germline CDR1 and CDR2 sequences are SGHVS and FNYEAQ. The CDR3 is 13 amino acids. CDR3 DNA sequence: TGTGCCAGCAGCTCTGGACATGGCAATGAGCAGTTCTTC. It encodes CASSSGHGNEQFF.

The rearrangement links TRBV6-6 to TRBJ2-3; maybe TRBD2 (6 bases). From germline, CDR1 is MNHNY and CDR2 SVGAGI (reference sequence). There are 15 residues in the CDR3. Trimming pared 6 bases from V and 0 bases from J, leaving 13 bases between. The chain's CDR3 is CASSHSGSSTDTQYF. CDR3 coding DNA: TGTGCCAGCAGCCACAGCGGGTCTAGCACAGATACGCAGTATTTT.

This clonotype showed up many times. The chain employs TRBV7-8 and TRBJ2-2; no definite D call. V was shortened by 2 bases and J by 8 bases, with 6 bases between the two germline ends. The CDR3 totals 12 residues. Germline V gene sequence: CDR1 SGHVS, CDR2 FQNEAQ. DNA of the CDR3: TGTGCCAGCAGCTTACGTATAGGGGAGCTGTTTTTT. It encodes CASSLRIGELFF.

In its sample, this clonotype was seen a few times. The rearrangement links TRBV27 to TRBJ2-1; 11 nucleotides agree with TRBD2. Germline trimming cut 8 bases from V and 8 bases from J; bases unmatched to any gene: 11. Germline CDR1 MNHEY, CDR2 SMNVEV (reference sequence). The CDR3 sequence is 15 residues long. The DNA for the CDR3 is TGTGCCAGCGCCTACGCTAGCGGGGGGACTTATGAGCAGTTCTTC. Its translation is CASAYASGGTYEQFF.

The V gene is TRBV7-9, the J gene TRBJ2-7; TRBD1 aligns across 10 bases. This CDR3 has 15 residues. Germline V gene sequence: CDR1 SEHNR, CDR2 FQNEAQ (reference sequence). The junction had 6 bases not matched to a gene; V was cut back by 4 bases and J by 3 bases. CDR3: CASSSSRDRGYEQYF. The CDR3 nucleotides are TGTGCCAGCAGCTCATCCCGGGACAGGGGCTACGAGCAGTACTTC.

CDR3 sequence (DNA): TGTGCCAGCAATCGCGGGGGGGCCGTAGATACGCAGTATTTT. Protein: CASNRGGAVDTQYF. The gene calls are TRBV28 and TRBJ2-3; TRBD2 agrees at 9 bases. Germline CDR1 is MDHEN and CDR2 is SYDVKM. V was pared by 7 bases and J by 5 bases, with 7 bases of the junction left unmatched. The length of the CDR3 is 14 residues.

The chain employs TRBV10-2 and TRBJ1-5, with TRBD1 as a possible D gene (5 bases). Trimming shortened V by 5 bases and J by 4 bases, and 18 bases separated the two germline ends. The CDR3 loop spans 16 amino acids. Germline lookup yields CDR1 WSHSY and CDR2 SAAADI. Here the CDR3 DNA reads TGCGCCAGCAGTTCAGGGACCGGGGTGTCGAATCAGCCCCAGCATTTT. It yields the protein CASSSGTGVSNQPQHF.

This clonotype showed up many times. This chain links TRBV7-2 with TRBJ2-1, with D possibly being TRBD1 or TRBD2 (6 bases each). The CDR3 covers 20 residues. CDR1 is SGHTA, CDR2 FQGNSA, per germline. V lost 4 bases and J 6 bases, leaving 31 bases between the germline ends. CDR3 nucleotide sequence: TGTGCCAGCAGCTCCTCCCCTGAAGTAGGGGGGCCGAATTTAGGCAATGAGCAGTTCTTC. Protein: CASSSSPEVGGPNLGNEQFF.

The chain combines TRBV27 with TRBJ2-3; no clear D. This CDR3 has 11 amino acids. CDR1 is MNHEY, CDR2 SMNVEV, per germline (reference sequence). Trimming left V 8 bases short and J 0 bases short, with 3 bases between. This CDR3 reads CASVSTDTQYF. The CDR3, as DNA: TGTGCCAGCGTCAGCACAGATACGCAGTATTTT.

This clonotype was picked up many times. This sequence joins TRBV19 and TRBJ1-2, with D possibly matching TRBD1 (5 bases). V was trimmed by 2 bases and J by 7 bases, leaving 11 bases between them. Germline assignment: CDR1 LNHDA and CDR2 SQIVND (reference sequence). The CDR3 covers 13 residues. For the CDR3, the DNA is TGTGCCAGTAGTATAATGCCAGGGTCTGGCTACACCTTC. Its protein is CASSIMPGSGYTF.

In this sample, this clonotype turned up a few times. The rearrangement links TRBV12-3 or TRBV12-4 to TRBJ2-5; 8 bases are shared with TRBD2. The ends lost 5 bases at V and 5 bases at J; junction bases unmatched: 4. This CDR3 comprises 13 residues. CDR3 residues: CASSKGLAETQYF. The CDR3 DNA is TGTGCCAGCAGTAAAGGACTAGCTGAGACCCAGTACTTC.

This sequence joins TRBV7-9 and TRBJ2-7, with 7 positions matching TRBD1. The CDR3 runs to 15 residues. Trimming cost V 1 base and J 3 bases; bases outside gene matches: 6. Germline V gene sequence: CDR1 SEHNR, CDR2 FQNEAQ (reference sequence). In nucleotides, the CDR3 is TGTGCCAGCAGCTTAGGAGGGGGCCCTCACTACGAGCAGTACGTC. This translates into CASSLGGGPHYEQYV.

This clonotype was found once. The chain has TRBV29-1 and TRBJ2-1; 8 bases are shared with TRBD2. The trim removed 7 bases at V and 3 bases at J, leaving 8 bases unmatched. CDR1 is SQVTM and CDR2 is ANQGSEA in the germline V gene. This CDR3 comprises 14 residues. This chain's CDR3 is CSGYGGASYNEQFF. The CDR3 coding sequence is TGCAGCGGGTACGGGGGGGCGAGCTACAATGAGCAGTTCTTC.

This clonotype came up many times. V usage is TRBV7-2 and J usage is TRBJ1-6; tentatively, D is TRBD1 (5 bases). Germline CDR1 and CDR2: SGHTA and FQGNSA. V was cut by 1 base and J by 12 bases, with 22 bases left in between. The CDR3 covers 17 residues. In DNA, the CDR3 is TGTGCCAGCAGCTTAGGGGTCCGGCAGGGCCCGATCGAACCCCTCCACTTT. Its protein product is CASSLGVRQGPIEPLHF.

The V and J genes are TRBV12-3 or TRBV12-4 and TRBJ1-2, with 9 bases lining up with TRBD1. J lost 4 bases, V lost 9 bases, and 9 bases had no gene match. The CDR3 has 14 residues. CDR3: CASNWDREPYGYTF. In nucleotides, the CDR3 is TGTGCCAGTAACTGGGACAGGGAGCCCTATGGCTACACCTTC.